Given below is one TCR beta chain in context. This record belongs to a study of cytomegalovirus exposure and HLA in healthy donors. Sequencing used immunoSEQ multiplex PCR; TCRdb keeps in-frame clones, though not all of them. The profile covers fewer than 250,000 clones, with 87% appearing a single time and approximately 2% taken by the ten largest. V lost 3 bases, J lost 1 base, and 1 base stayed unmatched. This CDR3 is built from 15 residues. The germline CDR1 and CDR2 sequences are LNHDA and SQIVND (reference sequence). The receptor was isolated from a woman aged 18-29 years in good health and CMV-seropositive. The chain links TRBV19 to TRBJ2-3, with 10 bases lining up with TRBD2. The sample taken for sequencing was PBMCs. CDR3 sequence (DNA): TGTGCCAGTAGTATCCTAGCGGGGGGCACAGATACGCAGTATTTT. Its translation is CASSILAGGTDTQYF. The complete variable domain, with remaining parts taken from reference TRBV19 and TRBJ2-3, reads DGGITQSPKYLFRKEGQNVTLSCEQNLNHDAMYWYRQDPGQGLRLIYYSQIVNDFQKGDIAEGYSVSREKKESFPLTVTSAQKNPTAFYLCASSILAGGTDTQYFGPGTRLTVL.